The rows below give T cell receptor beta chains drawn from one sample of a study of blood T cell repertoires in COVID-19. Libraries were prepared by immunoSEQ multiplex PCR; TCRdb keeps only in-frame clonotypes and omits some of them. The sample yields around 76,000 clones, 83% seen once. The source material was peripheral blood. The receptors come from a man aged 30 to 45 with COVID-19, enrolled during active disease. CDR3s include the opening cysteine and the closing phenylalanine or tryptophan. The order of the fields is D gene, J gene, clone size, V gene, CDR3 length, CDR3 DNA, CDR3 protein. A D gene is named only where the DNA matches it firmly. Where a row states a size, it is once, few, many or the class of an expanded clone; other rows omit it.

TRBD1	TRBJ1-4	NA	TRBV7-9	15	TGTGCCAGCAGTCCAAGCCGGGACAGTAATGAAAAACTGTTTTTT	CASSPSRDSNEKLFF
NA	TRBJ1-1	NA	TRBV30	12	TGTGCCTGGAGTGCAGGGTACACTGAAGCTTTCTTT	CAWSAGYTEAFF
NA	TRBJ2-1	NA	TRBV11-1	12	TGTGCCAGCGGAAAAGACAGTAATGAGCAGTTCTTC	CASGKDSNEQFF
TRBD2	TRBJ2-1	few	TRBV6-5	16	TGTGCCAGCAGTTTTGAGCGGGACGCCCCCTACAATGAGCAGTTCTTC	CASSFERDAPYNEQFF
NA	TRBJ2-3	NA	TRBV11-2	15	TGTGCCAGCAGCTTAGGAGATACTAGAGCAGATACGCAGTATTTT	CASSLGDTRADTQYF
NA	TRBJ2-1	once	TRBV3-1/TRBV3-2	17	TGTGCCAGCAGCCCAGTATTTGATTTCCGCTCCTACAATGAGCAGTTCTTC	CASSPVFDFRSYNEQFF
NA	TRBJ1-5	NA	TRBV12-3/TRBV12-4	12	TGTGCCAGCAGTTTAAACGGTCAGCCCCAGCATTTT	CASSLNGQPQHF
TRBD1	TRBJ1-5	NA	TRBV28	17	TGTGCCAGCCGGGGGAGGGACAGGGGCTCCTCCAATCAGCCCCAGCATTTT	CASRGRDRGSSNQPQHF
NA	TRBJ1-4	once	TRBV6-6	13	TGTGCCAGCAGTAGCCAGGAAAATGAAAAACTGTTTTTT	CASSSQENEKLFF
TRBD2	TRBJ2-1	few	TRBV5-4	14	TGTGCCAGCAGCTTTCTACTAGCGGGAGAGGAGCAGTTCTTC	CASSFLLAGEEQFF
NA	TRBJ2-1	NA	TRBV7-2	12	TGTGCCAGCAGCTTGGTTAGCGGAGAGCAGTTCTTC	CASSLVSGEQFF
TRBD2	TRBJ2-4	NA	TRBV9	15	TGTGCCAGCAGCCCCTCCGGGACTAGCGGGCTGATTCAGTACTTC	CASSPSGTSGLIQYF
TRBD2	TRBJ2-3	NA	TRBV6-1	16	TGTGCCAGCAGTGATACGACTAGCGCTAGCACAGATACGCAGTATTTT	CASSDTTSASTDTQYF
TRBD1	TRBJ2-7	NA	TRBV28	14	TGTGCCAGCAGTTCGTCGCGACAGGGCAGGCAGCAGTACTTC	CASSSSRQGRQQYF
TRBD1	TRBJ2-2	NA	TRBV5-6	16	TGTGCCAGCAGCTTGGTGGACAGGGGACACACCGGGGAGCTGTTTTTT	CASSLVDRGHTGELFF
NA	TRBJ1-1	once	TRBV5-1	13	TGCGCCAGCAGCATACGACAGAACACTGAAGCTTTCTTT	CASSIRQNTEAFF
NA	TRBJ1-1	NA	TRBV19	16	TGTGCCAGTAGTATGGGTCGGGGGGCGCGGCGGTCTGAAGCTTTCTTT	CASSMGRGARRSEAFF
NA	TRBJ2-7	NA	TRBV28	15	TGTGCCAGCACCATAATGGGCAGGGCAAACTCCGAGCAGTACTTC	CASTIMGRANSEQYF
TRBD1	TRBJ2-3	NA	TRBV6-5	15	TGTGCCAGCCGGACAGGGGGAGTGCGCACAGATACGCAGTATTTT	CASRTGGVRTDTQYF
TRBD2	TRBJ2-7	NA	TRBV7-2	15	TGTGCCAGCAGCTTAGACAGCGGGGGCTCCTACGAGCAGTACTTC	CASSLDSGGSYEQYF
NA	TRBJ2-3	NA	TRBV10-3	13	TGTGCCATCAGTGCCGGTAGCACAGATACGCAGTATTTT	CAISAGSTDTQYF
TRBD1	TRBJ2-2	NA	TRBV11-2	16	TGTGCCAGCAGCCTCCGGGACAGGTCGTTCACCGGGGAGCTGTTTTTT	CASSLRDRSFTGELFF
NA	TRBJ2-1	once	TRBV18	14	TGTGCCAGCTCTGGGGGAGGTTCCTACAATGAGCAGTTCTTC	CASSGGGSYNEQFF
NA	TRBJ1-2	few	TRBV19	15	TGTGCCAGTAGCCGGAATCCATGGGAGAACTATGGCTACACCTTC	CASSRNPWENYGYTF
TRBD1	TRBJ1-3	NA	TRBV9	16	TGTGCCAGCAGCGTAGGGACAGGCGGTGAAGGAAACACCATATATTTT	CASSVGTGGEGNTIYF
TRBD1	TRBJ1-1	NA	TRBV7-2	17	TGTGCCAGCAGCTTAGCCGGGACAGGGACCAGGGAACCTGAAGCTTTCTTT	CASSLAGTGTREPEAFF
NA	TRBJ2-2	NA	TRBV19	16	TGTGCCAGTAGTATAAGTGGCGGGATTAACACCGGGGAGCTGTTTTTT	CASSISGGINTGELFF
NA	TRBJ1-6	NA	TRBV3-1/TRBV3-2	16	TGTGCCAGCAGCCGCCTGGACAGTGCTCGTCGATCACCCCTCCACTTT	CASSRLDSARRSPLHF
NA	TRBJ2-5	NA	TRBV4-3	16	TGCGCCAGCAGCCAAGTCCGGGGTCTAGGGGGAGAGACCCAGTACTTC	CASSQVRGLGGETQYF
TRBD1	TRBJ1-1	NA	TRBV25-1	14	TGTGCCAGCAGTGAAGCACAGGGGTGGACTGAAGCTTTCTTT	CASSEAQGWTEAFF
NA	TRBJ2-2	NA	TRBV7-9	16	TGTGCCAGCAGCCTAGTGGGACAACGGCGGACCGGGGAGCTGTTTTTT	CASSLVGQRRTGELFF
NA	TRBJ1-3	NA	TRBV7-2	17	TGTGCCAGCAGCCTAATGGCTGGACAGTACTCTGGAAACACCATATATTTT	CASSLMAGQYSGNTIYF
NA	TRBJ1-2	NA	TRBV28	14	TGTGCCAGCAGTTTGGTACTCATGAAGAGGGGCTACACCTTC	CASSLVLMKRGYTF
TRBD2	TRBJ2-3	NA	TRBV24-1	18	TGTGCCACCAGTGACCCAAAGGGGACTAGCGGGCTCACAGATACGCAGTATTTT	CATSDPKGTSGLTDTQYF
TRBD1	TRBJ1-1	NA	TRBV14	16	TGTGCCAGCAGCTTTCTTTCAGGGGGCTGGGACACTGAAGCTTTCTTT	CASSFLSGGWDTEAFF
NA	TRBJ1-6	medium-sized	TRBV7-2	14	TGTGCCAGCAGCTTACTGGGTAGCAATTCACCCCTCCACTTT	CASSLLGSNSPLHF
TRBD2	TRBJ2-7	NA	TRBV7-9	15	TGTGCCAGCAGCTTAACAGCGGGGCCGGCCTACGAGCAGTACTTC	CASSLTAGPAYEQYF
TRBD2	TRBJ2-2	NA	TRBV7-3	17	TGTGCCAGCAGCTTACTCCCTAGCGGGAGTAGCACCGGGGAGCTGTTTTTT	CASSLLPSGSSTGELFF
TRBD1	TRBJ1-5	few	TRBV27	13	TGTGCCAGCAGAAGACAGGGGGGTCAGCCCCAGCATTTT	CASRRQGGQPQHF
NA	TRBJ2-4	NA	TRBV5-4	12	TGTGCCAGCAGCCCGGCCGCGGACATTCAGTACTTC	CASSPAADIQYF
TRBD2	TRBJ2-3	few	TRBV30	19	TGTGCCTGGGGATCCGGGACTTGGCTAGCGGGAGGGCCCACAGATACGCAGTATTTT	CAWGSGTWLAGGPTDTQYF
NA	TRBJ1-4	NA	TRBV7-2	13	TGTGCCAGCAGCTTAGTAGGAGATGAAAAACTGTTTTTT	CASSLVGDEKLFF
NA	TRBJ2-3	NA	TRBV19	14	TGTGCCAGTAGACCGGGACAATTCACAGATACGCAGTATTTT	CASRPGQFTDTQYF
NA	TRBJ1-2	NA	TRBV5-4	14	TGTGCCAGCAGCGCGGCAAGGGGGGAGGGCGGCTACACCTTC	CASSAARGEGGYTF
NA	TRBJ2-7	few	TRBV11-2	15	TGTGCCAGCAGGGGAGCTTCAACGAGCTCCTACGAGCAGTACTTC	CASRGASTSSYEQYF